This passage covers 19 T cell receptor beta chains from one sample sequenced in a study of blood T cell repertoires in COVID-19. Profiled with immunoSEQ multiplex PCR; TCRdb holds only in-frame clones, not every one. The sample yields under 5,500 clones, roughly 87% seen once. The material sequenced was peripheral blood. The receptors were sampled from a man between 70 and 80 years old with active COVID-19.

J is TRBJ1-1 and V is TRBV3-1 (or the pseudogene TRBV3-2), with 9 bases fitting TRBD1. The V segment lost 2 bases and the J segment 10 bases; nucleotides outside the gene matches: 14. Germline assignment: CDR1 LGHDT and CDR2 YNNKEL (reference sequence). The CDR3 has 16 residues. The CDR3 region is CASSQSIRDRAQVAFF. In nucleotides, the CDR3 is TGTGCCAGCAGCCAATCTATCCGGGACAGGGCCCAAGTAGCTTTCTTT.

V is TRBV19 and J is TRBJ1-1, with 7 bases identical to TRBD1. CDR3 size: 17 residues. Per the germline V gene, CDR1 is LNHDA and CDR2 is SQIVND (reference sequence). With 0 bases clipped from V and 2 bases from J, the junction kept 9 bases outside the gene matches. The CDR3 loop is CASSIESKGQLNTEAFF. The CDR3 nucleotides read TGTGCCAGTAGTATAGAGTCAAAGGGACAGCTCAACACTGAAGCTTTCTTT.

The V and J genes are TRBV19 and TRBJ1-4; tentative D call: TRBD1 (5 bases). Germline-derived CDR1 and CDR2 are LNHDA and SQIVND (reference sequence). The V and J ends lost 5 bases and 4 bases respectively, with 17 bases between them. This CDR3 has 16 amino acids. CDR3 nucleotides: TGTGCCAGTAGTCCAAGCGGGGCTACCTTTAATGAAAAACTGTTTTTT. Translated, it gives CASSPSGATFNEKLFF.

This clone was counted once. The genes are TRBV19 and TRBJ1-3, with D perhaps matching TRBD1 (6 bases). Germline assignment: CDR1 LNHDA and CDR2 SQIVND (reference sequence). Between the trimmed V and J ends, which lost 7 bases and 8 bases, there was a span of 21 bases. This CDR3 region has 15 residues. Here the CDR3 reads CASNPGGGAGHTIYF. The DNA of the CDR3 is TGTGCCAGTAATCCCGGAGGGGGGGCTGGGCACACCATATATTTT.

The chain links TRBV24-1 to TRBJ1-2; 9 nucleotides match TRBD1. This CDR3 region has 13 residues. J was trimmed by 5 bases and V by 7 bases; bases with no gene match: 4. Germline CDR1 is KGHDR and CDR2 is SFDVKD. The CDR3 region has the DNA TGTGCCACCAGCCGAGGGACAGGGTATGGCTACACCTTC. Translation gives CATSRGTGYGYTF.

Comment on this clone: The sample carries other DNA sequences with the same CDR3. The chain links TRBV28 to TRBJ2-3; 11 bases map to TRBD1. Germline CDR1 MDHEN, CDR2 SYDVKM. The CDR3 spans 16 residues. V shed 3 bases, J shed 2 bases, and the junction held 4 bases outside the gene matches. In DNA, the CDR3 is TGTGCCAGCAGTTTCCGGACAGGGGGCTTCACAGATACGCAGTATTTT. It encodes CASSFRTGGFTDTQYF. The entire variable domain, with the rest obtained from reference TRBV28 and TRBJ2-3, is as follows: DVKVTQSSRYLVKRTGEKVFLECVQDMDHENMFWYRQDPGLGLRLIYFSYDVKMKEKGDIPEGYSVSREKKERFSLILESASTNQTSMYLCASSFRTGGFTDTQYFGPGTRLTVL.

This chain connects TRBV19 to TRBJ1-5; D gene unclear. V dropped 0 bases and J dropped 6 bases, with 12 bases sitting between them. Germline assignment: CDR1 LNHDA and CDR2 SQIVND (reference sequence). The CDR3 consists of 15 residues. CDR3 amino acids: CASSIDSTGFQPQHF. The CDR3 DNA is TGTGCCAGTAGTATAGATTCTACGGGGTTTCAGCCCCAGCATTTT.

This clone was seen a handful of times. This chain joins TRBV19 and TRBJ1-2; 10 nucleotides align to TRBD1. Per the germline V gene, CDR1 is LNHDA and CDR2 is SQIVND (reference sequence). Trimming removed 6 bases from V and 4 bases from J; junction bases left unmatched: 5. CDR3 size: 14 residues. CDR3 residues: CASSTGTGVYGYTF. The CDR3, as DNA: TGTGCCAGTAGCACCGGGACAGGGGTCTATGGCTACACCTTC.

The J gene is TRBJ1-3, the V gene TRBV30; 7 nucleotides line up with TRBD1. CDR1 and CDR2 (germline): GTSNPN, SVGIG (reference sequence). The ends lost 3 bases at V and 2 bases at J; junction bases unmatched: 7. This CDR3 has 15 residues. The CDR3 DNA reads TGTGCCTGGAGACACCAGGGGGAGACTGGAAACACCATATATTTT. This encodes CAWRHQGETGNTIYF.

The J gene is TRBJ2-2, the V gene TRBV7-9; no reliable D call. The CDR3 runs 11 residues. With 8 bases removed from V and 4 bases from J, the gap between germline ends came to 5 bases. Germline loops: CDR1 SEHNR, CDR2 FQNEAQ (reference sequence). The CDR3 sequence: CASLLTGELFF. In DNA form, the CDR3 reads TGTGCCAGCCTACTCACCGGGGAGCTGTTTTTT.

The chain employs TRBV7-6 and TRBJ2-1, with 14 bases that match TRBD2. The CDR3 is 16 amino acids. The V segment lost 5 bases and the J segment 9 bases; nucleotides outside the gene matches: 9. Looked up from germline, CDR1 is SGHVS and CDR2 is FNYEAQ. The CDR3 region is CASSPPTSGGVGEQFF. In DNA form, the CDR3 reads TGTGCCAGCAGCCCTCCGACTAGCGGGGGGGTAGGTGAGCAGTTCTTC.

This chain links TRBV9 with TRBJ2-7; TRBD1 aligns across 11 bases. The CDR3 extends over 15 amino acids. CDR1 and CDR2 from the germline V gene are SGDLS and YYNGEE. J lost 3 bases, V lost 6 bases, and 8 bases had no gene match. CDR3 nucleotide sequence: TGTGCCAGCAAGGGTCACGGGACAGGGGGCTACGAGCAGTACTTC. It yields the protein CASKGHGTGGYEQYF. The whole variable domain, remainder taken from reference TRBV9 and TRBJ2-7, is DSGVTQTPKHLITATGQRVTLRCSPRSGDLSVYWYQQSLDQGLQFLIQYYNGEERAKGNILERFSAQQFPDLHSELNLSSLELGDSALYFCASKGHGTGGYEQYFGPGTRLTVT.

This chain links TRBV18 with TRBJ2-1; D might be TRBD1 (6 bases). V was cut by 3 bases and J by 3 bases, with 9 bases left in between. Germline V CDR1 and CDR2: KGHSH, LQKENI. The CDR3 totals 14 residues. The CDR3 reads CASSPRDNYNEQFF. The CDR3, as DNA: TGTGCCAGCTCACCCCGGGACAACTACAATGAGCAGTTCTTC.

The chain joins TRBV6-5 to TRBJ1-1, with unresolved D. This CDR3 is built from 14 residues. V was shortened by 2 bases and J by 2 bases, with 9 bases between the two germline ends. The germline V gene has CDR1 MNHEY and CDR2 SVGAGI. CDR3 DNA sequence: TGTGCCAGCAGTTACAGACTGCTAAACACTGAAGCTTTCTTT. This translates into CASSYRLLNTEAFF.

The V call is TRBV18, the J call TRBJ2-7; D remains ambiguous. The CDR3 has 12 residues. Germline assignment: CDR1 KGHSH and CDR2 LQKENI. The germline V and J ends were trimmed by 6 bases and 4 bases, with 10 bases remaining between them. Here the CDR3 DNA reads TGTGCCAGCTCCCCAAACGGGTACGAGCAGTACTTC. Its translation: CASSPNGYEQYF.

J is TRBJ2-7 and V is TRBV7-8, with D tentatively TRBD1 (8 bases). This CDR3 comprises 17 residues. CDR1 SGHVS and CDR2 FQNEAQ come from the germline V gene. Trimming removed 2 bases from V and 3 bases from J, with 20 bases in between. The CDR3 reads CASSLLLGGTGHYEQYF. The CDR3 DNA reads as TGTGCCAGCAGCTTATTATTGGGGGGGACAGGACACTACGAGCAGTACTTC.

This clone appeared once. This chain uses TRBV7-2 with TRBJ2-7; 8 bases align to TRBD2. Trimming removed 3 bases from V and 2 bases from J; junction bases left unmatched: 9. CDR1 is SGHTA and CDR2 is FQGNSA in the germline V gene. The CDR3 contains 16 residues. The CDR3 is CASSFDAGGAPYEQYF. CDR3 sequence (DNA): TGTGCCAGCAGCTTTGACGCGGGGGGCGCACCCTACGAGCAGTACTTC.

CDR3 residues: CASGGDLAATEAFF. Written as DNA, the CDR3 is TGTGCCAGCGGGGGGGACTTGGCGGCCACTGAAGCTTTCTTT. V usage is TRBV9 and J usage is TRBJ1-1, with D possibly TRBD1 on 5 matching bases. Germline values: CDR1 SGDLS, CDR2 YYNGEE. The V end was cut by 7 bases, the J end by 4 bases, with 17 bases between. The CDR3 is 14 residues long.

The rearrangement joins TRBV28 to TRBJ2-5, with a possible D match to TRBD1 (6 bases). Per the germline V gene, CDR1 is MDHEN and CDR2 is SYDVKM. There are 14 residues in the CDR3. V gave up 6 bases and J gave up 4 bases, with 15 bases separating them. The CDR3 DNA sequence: TGTGCCAGCAGCACCGGGACACAGGGAGAGACCCAGTACTTC. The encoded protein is CASSTGTQGETQYF.